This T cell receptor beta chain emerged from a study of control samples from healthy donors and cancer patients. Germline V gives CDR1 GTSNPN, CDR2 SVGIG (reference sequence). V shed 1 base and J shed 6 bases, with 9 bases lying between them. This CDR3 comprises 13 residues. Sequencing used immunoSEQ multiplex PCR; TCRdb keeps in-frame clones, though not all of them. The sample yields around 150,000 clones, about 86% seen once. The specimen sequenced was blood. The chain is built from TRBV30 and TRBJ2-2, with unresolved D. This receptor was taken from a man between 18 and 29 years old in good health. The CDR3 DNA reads TGTGCCTGGAGTGGCGGTGGGGCCGGGGAGCTGTTTTTT. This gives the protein CAWSGGGAGELFF.